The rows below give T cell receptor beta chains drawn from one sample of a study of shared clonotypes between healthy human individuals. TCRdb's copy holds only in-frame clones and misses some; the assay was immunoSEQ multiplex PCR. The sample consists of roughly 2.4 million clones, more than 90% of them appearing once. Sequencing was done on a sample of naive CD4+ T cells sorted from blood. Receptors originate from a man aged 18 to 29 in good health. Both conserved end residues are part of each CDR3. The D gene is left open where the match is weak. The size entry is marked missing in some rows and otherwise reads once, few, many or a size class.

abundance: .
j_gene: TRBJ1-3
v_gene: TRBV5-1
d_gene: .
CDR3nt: TGCGCCAGCAGCTTGAGCCCGGCAGGGATTAGTGGAAACACCATATATTTT
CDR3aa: CASSLSPAGISGNTIYF

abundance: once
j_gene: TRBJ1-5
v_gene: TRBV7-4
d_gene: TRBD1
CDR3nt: TGTGCCAGCATCGGGGACAGGGACGAAGGTCAGCCCCAGCATTTT
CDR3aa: CASIGDRDEGQPQHF

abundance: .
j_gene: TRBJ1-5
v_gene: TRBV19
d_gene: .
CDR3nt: TGTGCCAGTAGGGCCACGGGCCTAGGAGATCAGCCCCAGCATTTT
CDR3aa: CASRATGLGDQPQHF

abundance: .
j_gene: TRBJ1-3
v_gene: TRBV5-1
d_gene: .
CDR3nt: TGCGCCAGCAGCTTTGGTTCCTCGGGACCTGGAAACACCATATATTTT
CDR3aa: CASSFGSSGPGNTIYF

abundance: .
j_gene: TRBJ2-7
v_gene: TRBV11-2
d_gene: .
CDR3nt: TGTGCCAGCAGATCCCCGGGACGTTTGGTCATCGAGCAGTACTTC
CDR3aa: CASRSPGRLVIEQYF

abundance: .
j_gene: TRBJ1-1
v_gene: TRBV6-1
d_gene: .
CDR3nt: TGTGCCAGCAGTGAAGACATTTCGGGCCACACTGAAGCTTTCTTT
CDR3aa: CASSEDISGHTEAFF

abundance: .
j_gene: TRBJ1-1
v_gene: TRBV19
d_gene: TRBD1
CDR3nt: TGTGCCAGTACTTTACAGGGGGCGCGGGTCACTGAAGCTTTCTTT
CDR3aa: CASTLQGARVTEAFF

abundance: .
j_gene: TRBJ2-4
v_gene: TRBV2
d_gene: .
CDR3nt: TGTGCCAGCAGTGAGGAAGGTAACTACCACATTCAGTACTTC
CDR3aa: CASSEEGNYHIQYF

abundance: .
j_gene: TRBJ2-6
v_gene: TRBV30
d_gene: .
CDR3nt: TGTGCCTGGAGTATAAAACGCCAGGTCCTTGGGGCCAACGTCCTGACTTTC
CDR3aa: CAWSIKRQVLGANVLTF

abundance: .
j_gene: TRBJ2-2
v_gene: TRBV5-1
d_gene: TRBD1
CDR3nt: TGCGCCAGCAGCTTCTTGGGACAGGGTCCCGGGGAGCTGTTTTTT
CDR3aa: CASSFLGQGPGELFF

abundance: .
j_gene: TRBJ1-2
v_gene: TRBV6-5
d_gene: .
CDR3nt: TGTGCCAGTCAATCGGACAGACAGTACACCTTC
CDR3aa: CASQSDRQYTF

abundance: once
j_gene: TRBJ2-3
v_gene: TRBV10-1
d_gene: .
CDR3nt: TGCGCCAGCAGTCGGACTAGCACAGATACGCAGTATTTT
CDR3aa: CASSRTSTDTQYF

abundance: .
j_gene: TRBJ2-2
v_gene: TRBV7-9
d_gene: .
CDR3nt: TGTGCCAGCAGCTCGAGAGGGGTCTCGAACACCGGGGAGCTGTTTTTT
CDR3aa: CASSSRGVSNTGELFF

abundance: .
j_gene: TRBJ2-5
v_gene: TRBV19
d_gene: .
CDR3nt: TGTGCCAGTAGTATAGAGGCCGGATACCAAGAGACCCAGTACTTC
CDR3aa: CASSIEAGYQETQYF

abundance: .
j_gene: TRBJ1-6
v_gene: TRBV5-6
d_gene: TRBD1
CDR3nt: TGTGCCAGCAGCACTACAACTGGACAGGGCAATTCACCCCTCCACTTT
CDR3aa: CASSTTTGQGNSPLHF

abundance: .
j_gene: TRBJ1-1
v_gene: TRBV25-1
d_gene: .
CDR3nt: TGTGCCAGCAGTGAATACAGAGAAGCTTTCTTT
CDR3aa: CASSEYREAFF

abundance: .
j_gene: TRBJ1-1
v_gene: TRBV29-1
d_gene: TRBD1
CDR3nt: TGCAGCGTTTTGAAGACAGGGTCTGAAGCTTTCTTT
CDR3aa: CSVLKTGSEAFF

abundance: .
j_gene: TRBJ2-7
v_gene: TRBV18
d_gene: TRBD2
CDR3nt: TGTGCCAGCTCACCACCTGGGACTAGCGGGAGCTCTTACGAGCAGTACTTC
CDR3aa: CASSPPGTSGSSYEQYF

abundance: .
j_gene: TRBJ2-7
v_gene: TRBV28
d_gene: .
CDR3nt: TGTGCCAGCAGTTTATCAAGTGCCCTCAAGTACTTC
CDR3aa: CASSLSSALKYF

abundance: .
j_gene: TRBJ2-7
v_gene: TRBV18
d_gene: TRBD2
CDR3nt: TGTGCCAGCTCACCACCGAGGGAGGGCCGCTACGAGCAGTACTTC
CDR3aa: CASSPPREGRYEQYF

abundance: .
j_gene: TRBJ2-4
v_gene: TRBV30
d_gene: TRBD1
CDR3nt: TGTGCCTGGACGGGACAGGGTAGTATAGCCAAAAACATTCAGTACTTC
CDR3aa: CAWTGQGSIAKNIQYF

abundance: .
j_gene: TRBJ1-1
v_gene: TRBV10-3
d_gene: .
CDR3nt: TGTGCCATCAGTATACTACAGGGGAACACTGAAGCTTTCTTT
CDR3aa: CAISILQGNTEAFF

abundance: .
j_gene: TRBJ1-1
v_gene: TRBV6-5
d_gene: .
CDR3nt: TGTGCCAGCAGTTACGACTCCCTGAGGGGAGAAGCTTTCTTT
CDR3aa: CASSYDSLRGEAFF

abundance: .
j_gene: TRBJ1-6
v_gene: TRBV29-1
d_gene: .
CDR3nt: TGCAGCGCGAGGGACCCTAATTCACCCCTCCACTTT
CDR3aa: CSARDPNSPLHF

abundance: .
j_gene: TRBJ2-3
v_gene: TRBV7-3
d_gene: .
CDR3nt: TGTGCCAGCAGCTTTTTCGTGGGCACAGATACGCAGTATTTT
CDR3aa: CASSFFVGTDTQYF

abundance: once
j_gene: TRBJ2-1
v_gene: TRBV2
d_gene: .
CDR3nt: TGTGCCAGCAGTGCTCTCCAATTCAATGAGCAGTTCTTC
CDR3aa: CASSALQFNEQFF

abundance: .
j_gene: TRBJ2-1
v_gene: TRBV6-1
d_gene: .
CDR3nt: TGTGCCAGCAGTGATAGGGACACCTCCTCCTACAATGAGCAGTTCTTC
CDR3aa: CASSDRDTSSYNEQFF

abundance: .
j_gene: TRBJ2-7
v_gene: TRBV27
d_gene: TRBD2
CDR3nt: TGTGCCAGCAGTTTGGGACTAGCGGAAACCTACGAGCAGTACTTC
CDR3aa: CASSLGLAETYEQYF

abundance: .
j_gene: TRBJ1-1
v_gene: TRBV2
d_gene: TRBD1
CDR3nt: TGTGCCTCGGACAGGGAGAACACTGAAGCTTTCTTT
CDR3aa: CASDRENTEAFF

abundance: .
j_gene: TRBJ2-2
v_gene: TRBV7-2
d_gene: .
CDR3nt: TGTGCCAGCAGCTTACGGGGGTCTAACACCGGGGAGCTGTTTTTT
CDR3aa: CASSLRGSNTGELFF

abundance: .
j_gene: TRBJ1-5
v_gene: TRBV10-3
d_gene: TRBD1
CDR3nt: TGTGCCACCATGTTAGGGACAGGTAGCAATCAGCCCCAGCATTTT
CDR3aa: CATMLGTGSNQPQHF

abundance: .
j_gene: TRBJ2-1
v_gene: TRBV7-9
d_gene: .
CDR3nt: TGTGCCAGCAGCTTAGCGCTACTAGTCTATGAGCAGTTCTTC
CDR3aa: CASSLALLVYEQFF

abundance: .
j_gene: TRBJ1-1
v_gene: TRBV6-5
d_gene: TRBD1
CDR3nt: TGTGCCAGCAGTTACGGGACAGGGGTAGCCCTCACTGAAGCTTTCTTT
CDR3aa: CASSYGTGVALTEAFF

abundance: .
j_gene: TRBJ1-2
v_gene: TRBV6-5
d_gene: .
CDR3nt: TGTGCCAGCAGTTTCCGAACCCGTGGTGGCTACACCTTC
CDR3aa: CASSFRTRGGYTF

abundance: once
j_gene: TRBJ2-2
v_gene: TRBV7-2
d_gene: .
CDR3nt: TGTGCCAGCAGCTTCGGAGCCACCGGGGAGCTGTTTTTT
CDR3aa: CASSFGATGELFF

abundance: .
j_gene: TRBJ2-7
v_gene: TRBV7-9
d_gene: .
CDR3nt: TGTGCCAGCAGCGAACAGACAGCATCCTACGAGCAGTACTTC
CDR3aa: CASSEQTASYEQYF

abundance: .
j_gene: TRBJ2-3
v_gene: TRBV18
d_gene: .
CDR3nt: TGTGCCAGCTCCCGGAGGGAAGCTAGCACAGATACGCAGTATTTT
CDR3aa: CASSRREASTDTQYF